This T cell receptor beta chain derives from a study of OX40 agonist ivuxolimab in advanced cancers. Looking at the study overall: Partial responses were achieved by three patients, of whom one had hepatocellular carcinoma and two had cutaneous melanoma. Study-wide points: On average, CD8+ T cells showed a greater number of expanded clones than CD4+.

CDR3 length: 15 amino acids. Germline values: CDR1 MNHNS, CDR2 SASEGT. V was shortened by 1 base and J by 5 bases, with 14 bases between the two germline ends. Clones were read by immunoSEQ multiplex PCR, and TCRdb kept only the in-frame ones, dropping some. The sample yields 60,000 or so clones, over 75% seen once. Remarks on this clone: Antigen specificity is unknown.

Sequencing was performed on CD4+ or CD8+ T cells sorted from blood, taken in a trial of the OX40 agonist ivuxolimab. The rearrangement links TRBV6-1 to TRBJ2-5; a weak D match, TRBD1 (5 bases). The TCR sequence derives from an adult with an advanced solid tumor such as melanoma, head and neck, liver or kidney cancer. The CDR3: CASSEGLGALETQYF. In nucleotides, the CDR3 is TGTGCCAGCAGTGAAGGGTTAGGGGCGTTGGAGACCCAGTACTTC.